Detailed here is one T cell receptor beta chain. Sequencing used immunoSEQ multiplex PCR; TCRdb keeps in-frame clones, though not all of them. The repertoire holds 250,000 to 300,000 clones, with roughly nine tenths as singletons. The data originate from a study of blood T cell repertoires in COVID-19. Cohort placement rested on clinical history that participants reported themselves. This CDR3 has 13 residues. CDR1 is SGHVS, CDR2 FQNEAQ, per germline. The V gene lost 2 bases and the J gene lost 11 bases, with 13 bases spanning the gap. Sequencing was performed on PBMCs or T cells enriched from blood (not recorded which). The sequence derives from a woman aged 55-70 years who had recovered from COVID-19. The rearrangement links TRBV7-8 to TRBJ2-1; possible D gene TRBD1, 6 bases. The CDR3 nucleotides are TGTGCCAGCAGCTTAAACAGGGCAAGCCAGCAGTTCTTC. It translates to CASSLNRASQQFF.